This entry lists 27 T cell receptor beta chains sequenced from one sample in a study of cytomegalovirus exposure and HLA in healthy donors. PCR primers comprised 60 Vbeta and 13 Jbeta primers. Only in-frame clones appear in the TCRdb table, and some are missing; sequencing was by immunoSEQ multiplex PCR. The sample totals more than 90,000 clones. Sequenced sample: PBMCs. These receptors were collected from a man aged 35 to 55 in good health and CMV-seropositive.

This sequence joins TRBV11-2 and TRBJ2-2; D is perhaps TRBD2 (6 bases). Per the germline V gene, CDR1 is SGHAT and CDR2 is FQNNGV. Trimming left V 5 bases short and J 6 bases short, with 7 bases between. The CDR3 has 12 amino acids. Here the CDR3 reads CASSPGAGELFF. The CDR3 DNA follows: TGTGCCAGCAGCCCGGGGGCCGGGGAGCTGTTTTTT.

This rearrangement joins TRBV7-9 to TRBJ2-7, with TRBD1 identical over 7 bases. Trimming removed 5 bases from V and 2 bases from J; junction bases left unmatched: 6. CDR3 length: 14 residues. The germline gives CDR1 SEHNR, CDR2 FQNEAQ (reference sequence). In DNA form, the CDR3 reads TGTGCCAGCAGCCCCCGACAGGGTACCTACGAGCAGTACTTC. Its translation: CASSPRQGTYEQYF.

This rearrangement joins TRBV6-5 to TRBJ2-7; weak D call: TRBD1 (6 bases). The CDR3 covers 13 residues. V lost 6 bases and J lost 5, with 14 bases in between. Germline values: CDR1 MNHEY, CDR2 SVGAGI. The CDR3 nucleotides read TGTGCCAGCAGGGTCGGACAGACCGACGAGCAGTACTTC. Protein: CASRVGQTDEQYF.

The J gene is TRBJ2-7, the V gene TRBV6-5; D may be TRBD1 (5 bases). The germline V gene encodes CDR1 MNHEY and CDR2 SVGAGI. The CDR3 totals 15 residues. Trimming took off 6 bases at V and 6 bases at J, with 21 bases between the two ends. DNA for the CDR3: TGTGCCAGCAGCCACAGGTCTGGCCTACCCTCCGAGCAGTACTTC. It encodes CASSHRSGLPSEQYF.

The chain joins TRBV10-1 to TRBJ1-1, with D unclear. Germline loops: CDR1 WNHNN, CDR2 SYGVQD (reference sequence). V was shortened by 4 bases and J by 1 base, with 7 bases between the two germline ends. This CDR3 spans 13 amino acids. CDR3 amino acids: CASSVRKNTEAFF. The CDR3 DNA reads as TGCGCCAGCAGTGTGAGGAAGAACACTGAAGCTTTCTTT.

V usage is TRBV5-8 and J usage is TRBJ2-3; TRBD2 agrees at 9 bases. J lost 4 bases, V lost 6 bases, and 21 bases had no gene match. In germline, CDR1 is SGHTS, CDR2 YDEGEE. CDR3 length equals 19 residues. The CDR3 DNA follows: TGTGCCAGCATCGAACCTCTAAGAGGCGGGAGGGCCCCGGCAGATACGCAGTATTTT. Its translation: CASIEPLRGGRAPADTQYF.

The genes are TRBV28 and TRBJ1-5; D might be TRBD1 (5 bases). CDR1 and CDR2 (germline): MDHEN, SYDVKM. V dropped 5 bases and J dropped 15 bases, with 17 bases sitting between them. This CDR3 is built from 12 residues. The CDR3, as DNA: TGTGCCAGCAGTACAGGCCCGCGTCCGGGGCATTTT. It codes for CASSTGPRPGHF.

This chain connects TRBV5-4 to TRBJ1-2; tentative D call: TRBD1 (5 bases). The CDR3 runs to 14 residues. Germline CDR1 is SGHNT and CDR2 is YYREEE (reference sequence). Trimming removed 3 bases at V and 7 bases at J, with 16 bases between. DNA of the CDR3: TGTGCCAGCAGCTCCGCAGCAGGGCTCGTTGGCTACACCTTC. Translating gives CASSSAAGLVGYTF.

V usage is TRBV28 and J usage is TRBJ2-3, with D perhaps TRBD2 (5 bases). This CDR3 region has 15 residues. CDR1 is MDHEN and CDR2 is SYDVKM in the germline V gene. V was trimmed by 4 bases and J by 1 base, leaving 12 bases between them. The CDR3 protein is CASSSTREGTDTQYF. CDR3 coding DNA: TGTGCCAGCAGTTCTACACGGGAAGGCACAGATACGCAGTATTTT.

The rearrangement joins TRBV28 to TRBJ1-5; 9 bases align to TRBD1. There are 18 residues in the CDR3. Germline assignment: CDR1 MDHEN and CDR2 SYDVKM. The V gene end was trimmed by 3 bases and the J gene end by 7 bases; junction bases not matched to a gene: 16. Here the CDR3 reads CASSLSGTGTKSGQPQHF. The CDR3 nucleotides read TGTGCCAGCAGTTTGTCCGGGACAGGGACGAAATCTGGGCAGCCCCAGCATTTT. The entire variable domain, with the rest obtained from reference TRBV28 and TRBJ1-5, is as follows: DVKVTQSSRYLVKRTGEKVFLECVQDMDHENMFWYRQDPGLGLRLIYFSYDVKMKEKGDIPEGYSVSREKKERFSLILESASTNQTSMYLCASSLSGTGTKSGQPQHFGDGTRLSIL.

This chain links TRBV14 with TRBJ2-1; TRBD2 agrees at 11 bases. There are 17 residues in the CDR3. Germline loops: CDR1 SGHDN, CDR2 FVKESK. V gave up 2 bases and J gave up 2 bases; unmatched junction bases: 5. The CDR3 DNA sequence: TGTGCCAGCAGCCAACCGGGACTAGCGGTCGCCTACAATGAGCAGTTCTTC. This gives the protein CASSQPGLAVAYNEQFF.

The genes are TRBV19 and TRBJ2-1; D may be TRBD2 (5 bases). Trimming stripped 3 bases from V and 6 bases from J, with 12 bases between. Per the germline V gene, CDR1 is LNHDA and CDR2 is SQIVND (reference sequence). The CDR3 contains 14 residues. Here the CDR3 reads CASSMWRSINEQFF. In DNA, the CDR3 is TGTGCCAGTAGTATGTGGAGGAGCATCAATGAGCAGTTCTTC.

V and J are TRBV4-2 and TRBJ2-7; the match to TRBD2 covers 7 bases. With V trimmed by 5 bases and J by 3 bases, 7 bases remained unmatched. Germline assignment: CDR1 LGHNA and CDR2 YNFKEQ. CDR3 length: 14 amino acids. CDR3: CASSDLGGGYEQYF. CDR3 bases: TGTGCCAGCAGCGACCTGGGGGGGGGCTACGAGCAGTACTTC.

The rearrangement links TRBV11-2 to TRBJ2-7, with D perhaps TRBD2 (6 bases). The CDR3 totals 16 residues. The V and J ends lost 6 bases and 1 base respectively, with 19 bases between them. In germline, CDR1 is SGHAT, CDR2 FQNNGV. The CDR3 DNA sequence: TGTGCCAGCAGTTATCAATTAGCGGATGCTTCCTACGAGCAGTACTTC. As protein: CASSYQLADASYEQYF.

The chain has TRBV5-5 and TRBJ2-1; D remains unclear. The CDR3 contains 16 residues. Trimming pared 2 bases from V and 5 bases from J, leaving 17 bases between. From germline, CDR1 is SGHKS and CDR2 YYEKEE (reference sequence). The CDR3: CASSFLFDKLDNEQFF. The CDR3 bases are TGTGCCAGCAGCTTTTTGTTTGACAAGTTGGACAATGAGCAGTTCTTC.

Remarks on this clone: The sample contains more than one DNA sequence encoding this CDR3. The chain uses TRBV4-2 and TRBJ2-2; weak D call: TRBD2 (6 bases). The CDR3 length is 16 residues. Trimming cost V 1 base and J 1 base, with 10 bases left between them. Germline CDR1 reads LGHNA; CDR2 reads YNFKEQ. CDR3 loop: CASSQGLAVNTGELFF. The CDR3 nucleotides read TGTGCCAGCAGCCAAGGATTAGCGGTGAACACCGGGGAGCTGTTTTTT.

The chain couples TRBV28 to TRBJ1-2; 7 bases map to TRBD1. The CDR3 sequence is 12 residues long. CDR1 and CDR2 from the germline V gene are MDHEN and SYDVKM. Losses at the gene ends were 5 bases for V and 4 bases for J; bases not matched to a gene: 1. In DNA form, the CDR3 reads TGTGCCAGCAGTAACAGGGGCTATGGCTACACCTTC. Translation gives CASSNRGYGYTF.

In DNA form, the CDR3 reads TGCGCCAGCAGCAAACAGGGGGTCGACGAGCAGTACTTC. Protein product: CASSKQGVDEQYF. The rearrangement uses TRBV5-1 and TRBJ2-7; 8 positions match TRBD1. The length of the CDR3 is 13 residues. V lost 4 bases, J lost 5 bases, and 5 bases stayed unmatched. Per germline, CDR1 SGHRS and CDR2 YFSETQ.

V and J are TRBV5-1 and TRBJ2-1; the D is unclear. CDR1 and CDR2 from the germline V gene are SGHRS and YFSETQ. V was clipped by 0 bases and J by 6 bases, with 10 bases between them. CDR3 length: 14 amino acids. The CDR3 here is CASSLGYTFNEQFF. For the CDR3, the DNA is TGCGCCAGCAGCTTGGGTTACACCTTCAATGAGCAGTTCTTC.

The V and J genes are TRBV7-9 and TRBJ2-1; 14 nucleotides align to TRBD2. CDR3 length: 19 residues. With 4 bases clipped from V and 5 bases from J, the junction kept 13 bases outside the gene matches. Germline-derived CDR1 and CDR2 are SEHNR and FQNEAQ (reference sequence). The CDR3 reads CASSYSPVGLAGGHNEQFF. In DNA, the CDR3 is TGTGCCAGCAGCTACTCACCCGTAGGACTAGCGGGAGGCCACAATGAGCAGTTCTTC.

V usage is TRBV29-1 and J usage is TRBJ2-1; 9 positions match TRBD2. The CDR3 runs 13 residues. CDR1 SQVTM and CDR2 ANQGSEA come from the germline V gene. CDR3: CRAGTSRNNEQFF. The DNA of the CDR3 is TGCAGGGCCGGGACTAGCAGGAACAATGAGCAGTTCTTC.

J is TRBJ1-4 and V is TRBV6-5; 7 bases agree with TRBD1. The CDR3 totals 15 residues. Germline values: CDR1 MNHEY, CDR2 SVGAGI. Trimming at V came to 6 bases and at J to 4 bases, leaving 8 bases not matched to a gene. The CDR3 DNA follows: TGTGCCAGCAGACCCGGGACAGCCCTTAATGAAAAACTGTTTTTT. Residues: CASRPGTALNEKLFF.

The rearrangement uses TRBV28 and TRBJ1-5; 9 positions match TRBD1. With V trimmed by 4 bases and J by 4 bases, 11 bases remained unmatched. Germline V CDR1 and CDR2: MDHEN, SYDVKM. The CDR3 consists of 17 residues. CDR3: CASSSLRQGDWNQPQHF. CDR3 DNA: TGTGCCAGCAGTTCACTCCGACAGGGGGATTGGAATCAGCCCCAGCATTTT.

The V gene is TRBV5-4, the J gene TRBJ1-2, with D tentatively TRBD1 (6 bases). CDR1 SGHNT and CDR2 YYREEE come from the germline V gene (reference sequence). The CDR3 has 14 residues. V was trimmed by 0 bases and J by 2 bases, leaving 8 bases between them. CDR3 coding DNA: TGTGCCAGCAGCTTGGACAGGGAAAACTATGGCTACACCTTC. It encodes CASSLDRENYGYTF.

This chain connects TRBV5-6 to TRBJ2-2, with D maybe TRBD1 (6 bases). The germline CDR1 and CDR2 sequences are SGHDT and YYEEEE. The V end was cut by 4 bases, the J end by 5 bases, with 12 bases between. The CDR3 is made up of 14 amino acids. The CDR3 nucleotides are TGTGCCAGCAGCAGGGACATAATAACCGGGGAGCTGTTTTTT. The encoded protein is CASSRDIITGELFF.

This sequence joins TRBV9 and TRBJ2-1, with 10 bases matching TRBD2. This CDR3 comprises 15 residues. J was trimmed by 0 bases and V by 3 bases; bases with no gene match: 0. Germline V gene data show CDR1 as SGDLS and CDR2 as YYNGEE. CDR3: CASSGTSGSYNEQFF. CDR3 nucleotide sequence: TGTGCCAGCAGCGGGACTAGCGGCTCCTACAATGAGCAGTTCTTC.

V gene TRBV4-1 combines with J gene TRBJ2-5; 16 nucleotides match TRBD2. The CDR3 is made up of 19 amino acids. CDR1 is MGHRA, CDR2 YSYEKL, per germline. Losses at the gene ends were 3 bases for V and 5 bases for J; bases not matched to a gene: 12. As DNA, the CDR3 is TGCGCCAGCAGCCACCCGGGACTAGCGGGAGGGCCTAATCAGGAGACCCAGTACTTC. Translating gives CASSHPGLAGGPNQETQYF.